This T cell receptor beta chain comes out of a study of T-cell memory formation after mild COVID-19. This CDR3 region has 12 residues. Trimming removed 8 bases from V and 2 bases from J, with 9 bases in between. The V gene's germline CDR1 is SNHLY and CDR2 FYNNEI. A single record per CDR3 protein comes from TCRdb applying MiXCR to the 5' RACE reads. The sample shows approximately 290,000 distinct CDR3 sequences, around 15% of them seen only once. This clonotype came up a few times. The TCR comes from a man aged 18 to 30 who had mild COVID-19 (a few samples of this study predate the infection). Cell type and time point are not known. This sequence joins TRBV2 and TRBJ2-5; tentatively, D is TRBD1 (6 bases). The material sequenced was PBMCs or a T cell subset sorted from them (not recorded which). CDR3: CASGQGQETQYF. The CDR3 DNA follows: TGTGCCAGCGGGCAGGGGCAAGAGACCCAGTACTTC.